The rows below give T cell receptor beta chains drawn from one sample of a study of PD-1 blockade in classical Hodgkin lymphoma. Method: immunoSEQ multiplex PCR; TCRdb's copy keeps in-frame clones and lacks some. Seen here are about 6,400 clones, 73% observed once, and the top ten hold roughly 13%. This sample comprised CD8+ T cells from blood, obtained before the fourth cycle of nivolumab. The receptors originated from a human donor with classical Hodgkin lymphoma. CDR3s include the opening cysteine and the closing phenylalanine or tryptophan. Fields, in order: CDR3 protein, CDR3 DNA, clone size, D gene, CDR3 length, J gene, V gene. D genes are given only for firm matches. Some rows have no size entry. The others give once, few or many, or a class for an expanded clone.

CASKGYGYTF | TGTGCCTCAAAAGGCTATGGCTACACCTTC | medium-sized | . | 10 | TRBJ1-2 | TRBV10-3
CASSSGTDSTGELFF | TGTGCCAGCAGCTCGGGTACGGATTCTACCGGGGAGCTGTTTTTT | few | . | 15 | TRBJ2-2 | TRBV7-3
CASSKDRGYEKLFF | TGCGCCAGCAGCAAAGACAGGGGGTATGAAAAACTGTTTTTT | . | TRBD1 | 14 | TRBJ1-4 | TRBV4-1
CASSTLGGSTDTQYF | TGTGCCAGCAGTACACTTGGTGGAAGCACAGATACGCAGTATTTT | . | . | 15 | TRBJ2-3 | TRBV7-9
CASSLGSGSSYEQYF | TGCGCCAGCAGCTTGGGGTCGGGAAGCTCCTACGAGCAGTACTTC | . | . | 15 | TRBJ2-7 | TRBV5-1
CASRGVTGELFF | TGTGCCAGCAGGGGTGTCACCGGGGAGCTGTTTTTT | . | . | 12 | TRBJ2-2 | TRBV2
CASSTRTSHRSYNEQFF | TGTGCCAGCAGCACCCGGACTAGCCACCGCTCCTACAATGAGCAGTTCTTC | . | TRBD2 | 17 | TRBJ2-1 | TRBV14
CASSMPGTGGIDTQYF | TGTGCCAGCAGCATGCCCGGGACAGGGGGTATAGATACGCAGTATTTT | few | TRBD1 | 16 | TRBJ2-3 | TRBV9
CASRTSAGTLF | TGTGCCAGCAGGACATCGGCGGGGACATTATTC | . | . | 11 | TRBJ2-7 | TRBV2
CAWSVLQNTEAFF | TGTGCCTGGAGTGTACTGCAGAACACTGAAGCTTTCTTT | . | . | 13 | TRBJ1-1 | TRBV30
CASSQARDSPSTDTQYF | TGCGCCAGCAGCCAAGCCCGGGACAGTCCTAGCACAGATACGCAGTATTTT | . | TRBD1 | 17 | TRBJ2-3 | TRBV4-3
CASSLQGALVLNQPQHF | TGTGCCAGTAGCTTACAGGGGGCTCTGGTACTCAATCAGCCCCAGCATTTT | . | TRBD1 | 17 | TRBJ1-5 | TRBV19
CASSTRDGSYEQYF | TGTGCCAGCAGCACCCGGGACGGCTCCTACGAGCAGTACTTC | . | . | 14 | TRBJ2-7 | TRBV9
CASSTVAGDNEQFF | TGTGCCAGCAGCACGGTAGCGGGGGACAATGAGCAGTTCTTC | . | TRBD2 | 14 | TRBJ2-1 | TRBV7-9
CASSLAGQVTDTQYF | TGCGCCAGCAGCTTGGCCGGACAGGTCACAGATACGCAGTATTTT | . | TRBD1 | 15 | TRBJ2-3 | TRBV5-1
CASSSLAGVGDTQYF | TGTGCCAGCAGCTCACTAGCGGGGGTCGGAGATACGCAGTATTTT | . | TRBD2 | 15 | TRBJ2-3 | TRBV11-2
CASSLQGDSYEQYF | TGTGCCAGCAGTTTACAGGGGGACTCCTACGAGCAGTACTTC | . | TRBD1 | 14 | TRBJ2-7 | TRBV28
CASSPGIPRYTEAFF | TGTGCCAGCAGTCCCGGGATCCCAAGGTACACTGAAGCTTTCTTT | . | . | 15 | TRBJ1-1 | TRBV6-5
CASSKGSAGGNSTDTQYF | TGTGCCAGCAGCAAAGGGTCCGCAGGGGGGAATAGCACAGATACGCAGTATTTT | . | . | 18 | TRBJ2-3 | TRBV21-1
CASSLRGNSYEQYF | TGTGCCAGCAGTTTAAGGGGAAACTCCTACGAGCAGTACTTC | . | . | 14 | TRBJ2-7 | TRBV28
CASSLRGRGYNEQFF | TGTGCCAGCAGCTTACGAGGGAGGGGCTACAATGAGCAGTTCTTC | . | TRBD2 | 15 | TRBJ2-1 | TRBV7-8
CASSFRAHGTKNIQYF | TGTGCCAGCAGCTTCCGGGCCCACGGGACCAAAAACATTCAGTACTTC | . | . | 16 | TRBJ2-4 | TRBV5-5
CASSPQDTPDNEQFF | TGCGCCAGCAGCCCCCAGGACACCCCAGACAATGAGCAGTTCTTC | few | . | 15 | TRBJ2-1 | TRBV4-1
CASSPPGAPGYTF | TGCGCCAGCAGCCCGCCGGGCGCTCCTGGCTACACCTTC | . | . | 13 | TRBJ1-2 | TRBV4-1
CASSLDRGLAQETQYF | TGTGCCAGCAGCTTAGACAGGGGGCTCGCCCAAGAGACCCAGTACTTC | . | TRBD1 | 16 | TRBJ2-5 | TRBV5-5
CASSLESGREQYF | TGTGCCAGCAGCTTAGAGTCAGGGCGCGAGCAGTACTTC | . | . | 13 | TRBJ2-7 | TRBV13
CASSLGGGGYEQYF | TGTGCCAGCAGCTTAGGAGGGGGCGGTTACGAGCAGTACTTC | few | TRBD1 | 14 | TRBJ2-7 | TRBV7-9
CASMQNGRQETQYF | TGTGCCAGCATGCAAAACGGCAGGCAAGAGACCCAGTACTTC | once | . | 14 | TRBJ2-5 | TRBV27
CASGRTLQGAEAFF | TGTGCTAGTGGCCGAACTTTACAGGGGGCTGAAGCTTTCTTT | once | TRBD1 | 14 | TRBJ1-1 | TRBV12-5
CASRSYAGLAGDRSYNEQFF | TGTGCCAGCCGGTCTTACGCCGGACTAGCGGGAGATAGGTCCTACAATGAGCAGTTCTTC | . | TRBD2 | 20 | TRBJ2-1 | TRBV27
CASSEGVVLRSKETQYF | TGTGCCAGCAGCGAGGGCGTGGTATTAAGGTCGAAAGAGACCCAGTACTTC | once | . | 17 | TRBJ2-5 | TRBV2
CASSSAGSTYEQYF | TGTGCCAGCAGTTCCGCAGGATCTACCTACGAGCAGTACTTC | . | . | 14 | TRBJ2-7 | TRBV28
CASSTPSRGTSQETQYF | TGTGCCAGCAGCACACCCTCGAGAGGGACTAGCCAAGAGACCCAGTACTTC | . | TRBD2 | 17 | TRBJ2-5 | TRBV9
CASSVARGGRNYGYTF | TGTGCCAGCAGCGTAGCCCGAGGGGGGCGTAACTATGGCTACACCTTC | . | . | 16 | TRBJ1-2 | TRBV9
CASRRGPSVNQPQHF | TGTGCCAGCAGGAGGGGCCCCTCCGTCAATCAGCCCCAGCATTTT | . | . | 15 | TRBJ1-5 | TRBV6-4
CASTFGGRGKETQYF | TGTGCCAGTACCTTCGGGGGCAGGGGAAAAGAGACCCAGTACTTC | . | . | 15 | TRBJ2-5 | TRBV19
CASSQEPGQGAHEQYF | TGCGCCAGCAGCCAAGAACCAGGACAGGGGGCCCACGAGCAGTACTTC | . | TRBD1 | 16 | TRBJ2-7 | TRBV4-1
CASSLERPTRWSGELFF | TGTGCCAGCAGCTTAGAGCGGCCAACCCGGTGGTCCGGGGAGCTGTTTTTT | . | . | 17 | TRBJ2-2 | TRBV7-9
CASSLAGTYNEQFF | TGTGCCAGCAGCTTAGCCGGGACCTACAATGAGCAGTTCTTC | . | . | 14 | TRBJ2-1 | TRBV7-9
CASTLQGFTDTQYF | TGCGCCAGCACCCTACAGGGATTCACAGATACGCAGTATTTT | . | . | 14 | TRBJ2-3 | TRBV5-1
CASSAAEALQETQYF | TGTGCCAGCAGTGCCGCGGAGGCCTTGCAAGAGACCCAGTACTTC | few | . | 15 | TRBJ2-5 | TRBV28
CASSIPGGLNNEQFF | TGTGCCAGCAGCATCCCGGGAGGCCTCAACAATGAGCAGTTCTTC | . | TRBD2 | 15 | TRBJ2-1 | TRBV7-9
CASSVAGPNEKLFF | TGTGCCAGCAGTGTGGCAGGGCCTAATGAAAAACTGTTTTTT | . | . | 14 | TRBJ1-4 | TRBV2
CASSLHRRTVDTEAFF | TGTGCCAGCAGTTTACATAGGCGGACGGTTGACACTGAAGCTTTCTTT | . | . | 16 | TRBJ1-1 | TRBV7-3
CASSEAGWVQLREVGDEQYF | TGTGCCAGCAGTGAAGCGGGGTGGGTTCAGCTGCGGGAGGTGGGCGACGAGCAGTACTTC | . | TRBD2 | 20 | TRBJ2-7 | TRBV6-1
CATLPRQVNTEAFF | TGTGCCACCCTCCCTCGACAGGTTAACACTGAAGCTTTCTTT | . | . | 14 | TRBJ1-1 | TRBV19
CASSLYSPSGANVLTF | TGTGCCAGCAGCTTGTACAGTCCCTCTGGGGCCAACGTCCTGACTTTC | . | . | 16 | TRBJ2-6 | TRBV5-5
CASFKSGSYNEQFF | TGCGCCAGCTTCAAGTCCGGCTCCTACAATGAGCAGTTCTTC | . | . | 14 | TRBJ2-1 | TRBV5-1